The 32 T cell receptor beta chains reported below all come from one sample, sequenced in a study of monozygotic twins with inflammatory bowel disease. TCRdb reprocessed the 5' RACE reads and keeps a single row for each CDR3 protein, giving no DNA. The sample's table shows around 400,000 distinct CDR3 sequences. Sequencing was performed on blood. The receptors come from a human donor with ulcerative colitis or Crohn's disease, or a healthy co-twin of an affected twin (not recorded which).

V and J are TRBV7-2 and TRBJ2-2. The germline gives CDR1 SGHTA, CDR2 FQGNSA. The CDR3 is 14 residues long. The CDR3 here is CASSLDSVTGELFF.

The genes are TRBV5-1 and TRBJ1-3; the TCRdb D gene call, TRBD1, has no DNA to confirm it. This CDR3 has 18 residues. CDR1 is SGHRS, CDR2 YFSETQ, per germline. The CDR3 loop is CASSFSPTAGGSGNTIYF.

V is TRBV5-4 and J is TRBJ2-5; with no DNA, the TCRdb D assignment of TRBD2 cannot be verified. This CDR3 contains 15 residues. Germline CDR1 SGHNT, CDR2 YYREEE (reference sequence). The CDR3 sequence: CASSLDARGKETQYF. Looking up the rest from reference TRBV5-4 and TRBJ2-5 gives the full variable domain: ETGVTQSPTHLIKTRGQQVTLRCSSQSGHNTVSWYQQALGQGPQFIFQYYREEENGRGNFPPRFSGLQFPNYSSELNVNALELDDSALYLCASSLDARGKETQYFGPGTRLLVL.

The chain couples TRBV20-1 to TRBJ1-4. The germline CDR1 and CDR2 sequences are DFQATT and SNEGSKA (reference sequence). The CDR3 length is 13 residues. CDR3 amino acids: CSAREQNNEKLFF.

The chain's CDR3 is CAFWTSGTAYEQYF. V is TRBV19 and J is TRBJ2-7; as DNA is missing, the TRBD2 call by TCRdb cannot be tested. Germline-derived CDR1 and CDR2 are LNHDA and SQIVND (reference sequence). The CDR3 runs 14 residues.

The chain joins TRBV4-3 to TRBJ2-3. Per germline, CDR1 LGHNA and CDR2 YSLEER. This CDR3 spans 17 amino acids. This CDR3 is CASSQDPRIPSTDTQYF.

The chain links TRBV9 to TRBJ1-2. This CDR3 has 15 amino acids. From germline, CDR1 is SGDLS and CDR2 YYNGEE. CDR3: CASSGPPRANYGYTF.

V is TRBV27 and J is TRBJ1-1; lacking DNA, the TRBD1 call made by TCRdb goes unchecked. Germline V gives CDR1 MNHEY, CDR2 SMNVEV (reference sequence). CDR3 length: 18 residues. CDR3: CASSPLTQQGAIGPEAFF.

The chain is built from TRBV20-1 and TRBJ1-1. This CDR3 contains 12 residues. Germline V gives CDR1 DFQATT, CDR2 SNEGSKA (reference sequence). The CDR3 sequence is CSAREVDTEAFF.

The chain joins TRBV29-1 to TRBJ2-1; checking the TCRdb D call of TRBD2 is not possible without DNA. This CDR3 contains 18 residues. Per germline, CDR1 SQVTM and CDR2 ANQGSEA. The CDR3 loop reads CSVEDAVAGQSSYNEQFF.

This rearrangement joins TRBV7-9 to TRBJ1-4; TCRdb outputs TRBD1, but without DNA this stays unchecked. This CDR3 is 15 amino acids long. Looked up from germline, CDR1 is SEHNR and CDR2 is FQNEAQ (reference sequence). The CDR3 here is CASSSGQGDSEKLFF.

The rearrangement uses TRBV6-2 or TRBV6-3 and TRBJ1-5; TCRdb gives TRBD1 as the D gene, but with no DNA this cannot be confirmed. The CDR3 consists of 16 residues. The germline gives CDR1 MNHEY, CDR2 SVGEGT. The CDR3 protein is CASSYGGYSGNQPQHF.

The chain has TRBV6-1 and TRBJ1-2; TCRdb outputs TRBD1, but without DNA this stays unchecked. CDR1 and CDR2 (germline): MNHNS, SASEGT. The CDR3 loop spans 13 amino acids. The CDR3 is CASSEAGARGYTF.

The V and J genes are TRBV4-3 and TRBJ2-7. This CDR3 region has 15 residues. Germline lookup yields CDR1 LGHNA and CDR2 YSLEER. CDR3 sequence reads: CASSQDLAKGGEQYF.

V usage is TRBV12-3 or TRBV12-4 and J usage is TRBJ1-1; TCRdb indicates TRBD1, and absent DNA this call remains unverified. The CDR3 is 14 residues long. The CDR3 loop reads CASSEQTGVVEAFF.

The V and J genes are TRBV15 and TRBJ2-1. This CDR3 is built from 14 residues. Germline assignment: CDR1 LNHNV and CDR2 YYDKDF (reference sequence). CDR3 residues: CATSRGGTDNEQFF.

The rearrangement joins TRBV12-3 or TRBV12-4 to TRBJ1-1; lacking DNA, the TRBD1 call made by TCRdb goes unchecked. The CDR3 loop spans 14 amino acids. CDR3 residues: CASSPGDPNTEAFF.

The V and J genes are TRBV7-2 and TRBJ2-1; TCRdb gives TRBD2 as the D gene, but with no DNA this cannot be confirmed. The CDR3 is made up of 12 amino acids. Germline V gene lookup returns CDR1 SGHTA and CDR2 FQGNSA. Here the CDR3 reads CASSEEGAKQFF.

The chain joins TRBV3-1 to TRBJ1-2; TCRdb's D call, TRBD1, is unchecked because there is no DNA. The CDR3 totals 13 residues. The V gene's germline CDR1 is LGHDT and CDR2 YNNKEL (reference sequence). The CDR3 sequence: CASSLPQGSGYTF.

The chain links TRBV9 to TRBJ1-1; with no DNA, the TCRdb D assignment of TRBD1 cannot be verified. There are 15 residues in the CDR3. The germline V gene encodes CDR1 SGDLS and CDR2 YYNGEE. CDR3: CASSVGGGSNTEAFF. The variable domain in full, completed from reference TRBV9 and TRBJ1-1, reads DSGVTQTPKHLITATGQRVTLRCSPRSGDLSVYWYQQSLDQGLQFLIQYYNGEERAKGNILERFSAQQFPDLHSELNLSSLELGDSALYFCASSVGGGSNTEAFFGQGTRLTVV.

The chain employs TRBV19 and TRBJ1-1; as DNA is missing, the TRBD1 call by TCRdb cannot be tested. In germline, CDR1 is LNHDA, CDR2 SQIVND (reference sequence). CDR3 length: 17 amino acids. CDR3 amino acids: CASRRTGVLAGDTEAFF.

CDR3 sequence reads: CASRPTGDSPLHF. The chain combines TRBV5-1 with TRBJ1-6; TCRdb selects TRBD1, and the lack of DNA leaves this call unchecked. CDR1 is SGHRS, CDR2 YFSETQ, per germline. This CDR3 contains 13 residues.

V gene TRBV6-5 combines with J gene TRBJ2-1; as DNA is missing, the TRBD1 call by TCRdb cannot be tested. The germline gives CDR1 MNHEY, CDR2 SVGAGI. The CDR3 covers 15 residues. CDR3 loop: CASSYSQTGGNEQFF.

This chain joins TRBV5-1 and TRBJ2-1. This CDR3 is built from 15 residues. CDR1 and CDR2 from the germline V gene are SGHRS and YFSETQ. The CDR3: CASSLTGGPNNEQFF.

The chain employs TRBV5-4 and TRBJ1-6. The CDR3 runs 14 residues. The germline CDR1 and CDR2 sequences are SGHNT and YYREEE (reference sequence). The CDR3 region is CASSLAQKNSPLHF.

The V and J genes are TRBV7-6 and TRBJ2-7; TCRdb proposes TRBD2, but this gene call is untestable without DNA. This CDR3 contains 16 residues. Germline CDR1 SGHVS, CDR2 FNYEAQ. CDR3 region: CASSLGPPSGPYEQYF.

The rearrangement links TRBV20-1 to TRBJ2-1. Germline V gene lookup returns CDR1 DFQATT and CDR2 SNEGSKA (reference sequence). CDR3 length equals 13 residues. CDR3 loop: CSARPRSYNEQFF.

The V and J genes are TRBV5-5 and TRBJ2-3. Per germline, CDR1 SGHKS and CDR2 YYEKEE (reference sequence). The CDR3 is made up of 14 amino acids. CDR3 sequence reads: CASSLDHRTDTQYF.

V is TRBV20-1 and J is TRBJ1-2; absent DNA, TCRdb's TRBD1 call cannot be checked. Germline-derived CDR1 and CDR2 are DFQATT and SNEGSKA (reference sequence). The CDR3 length is 14 residues. The CDR3 loop is CSARAQGVYGGYTF.

The chain uses TRBV4-3 and TRBJ1-4; with no DNA, the TCRdb D assignment of TRBD1 cannot be verified. The CDR3 runs to 15 residues. CDR1 and CDR2 (germline): LGHNA, YSLEER. The CDR3 here is CASSQGGDHNEKLFF.

The chain links TRBV19 to TRBJ1-2. The CDR3 length is 16 residues. The germline V gene encodes CDR1 LNHDA and CDR2 SQIVND (reference sequence). This CDR3 reads CASRHQRAELSYGYTF.

This sequence joins TRBV7-2 and TRBJ2-4; TCRdb picks TRBD2, but there is no DNA to check that call. The V gene's germline CDR1 is SGHTA and CDR2 FQGNSA. The CDR3 is 15 amino acids. CDR3 protein: CASSTLAGGFNIQYF.